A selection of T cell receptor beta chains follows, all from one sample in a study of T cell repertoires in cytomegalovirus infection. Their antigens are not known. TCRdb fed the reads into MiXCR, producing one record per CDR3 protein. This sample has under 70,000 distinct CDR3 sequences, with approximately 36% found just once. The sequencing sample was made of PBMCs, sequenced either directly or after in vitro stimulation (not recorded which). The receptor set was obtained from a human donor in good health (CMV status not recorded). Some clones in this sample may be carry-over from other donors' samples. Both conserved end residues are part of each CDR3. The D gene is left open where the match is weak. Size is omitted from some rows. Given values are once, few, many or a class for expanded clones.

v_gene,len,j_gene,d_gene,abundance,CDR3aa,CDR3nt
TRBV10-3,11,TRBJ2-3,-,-,CATARRDTQYF,TGTGCCACCGCTAGGAGAGATACGCAGTATTTT
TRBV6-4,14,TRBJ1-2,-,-,CASSVSQGNYGYTF,TGTGCCAGCAGTGTTTCCCAGGGGAACTATGGCTACACCTTC
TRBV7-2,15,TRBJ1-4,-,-,CANSPPCSASEKLFF,TGTGCCAACAGCCCACCGTGTTCGGCGAGTGAAAAACTGTTTTTT
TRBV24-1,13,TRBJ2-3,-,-,CATSDYRTDTQYF,TGTGCCACCAGTGACTACCGTACAGATACGCAGTATTTT
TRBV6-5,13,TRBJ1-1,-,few,CASTLQGNTEAFF,TGTGCCAGCACCCTACAGGGGAACACTGAAGCTTTCTTT
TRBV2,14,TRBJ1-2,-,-,CASSPGGPVYGYTF,TGTGCCAGCAGCCCCGGGGGGCCTGTCTATGGCTACACCTTC
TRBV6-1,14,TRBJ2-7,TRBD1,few,CASRPGTGAYEQYF,TGTGCCAGCAGACCCGGGACAGGGGCGTACGAGCAGTACTTC
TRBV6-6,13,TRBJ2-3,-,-,CASSLQGPDTQYF,TGTGCCAGCAGTTTACAGGGTCCCGATACGCAGTATTTT
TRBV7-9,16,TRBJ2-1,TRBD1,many,CAIHGQGLASYNEQFF,TGTGCCATCCACGGACAGGGGTTGGCCTCCTACAATGAGCAGTTCTTC
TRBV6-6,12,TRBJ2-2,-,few,CASLAVTGELFF,TGTGCCAGCTTAGCGGTCACCGGGGAGCTGTTTTTT
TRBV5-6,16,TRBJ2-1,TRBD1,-,CASSLEGQGGHNEQFF,TGTGCCAGCAGCTTGGAGGGACAGGGGGGACACAATGAGCAGTTCTTC
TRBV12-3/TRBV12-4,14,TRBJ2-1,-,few,CASSPKGLRDEQFF,TGTGCCAGCAGCCCAAAGGGATTACGGGATGAGCAGTTCTTC
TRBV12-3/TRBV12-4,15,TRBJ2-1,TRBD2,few,CASSPLAGANNEQFF,TGTGCCAGCAGCCCTCTAGCGGGGGCCAACAATGAGCAGTTCTTC
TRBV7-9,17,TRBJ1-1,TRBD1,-,CASSLSGTVELNTEAFF,TGTGCCAGCAGCTTGTCCGGGACAGTCGAGTTGAACACTGAAGCTTTCTTT
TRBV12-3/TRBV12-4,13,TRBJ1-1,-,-,CASSFHPGTEAFF,TGTGCCAGCAGCTTCCACCCAGGCACTGAAGCTTTCTTT
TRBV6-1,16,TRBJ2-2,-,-,CASTTQGGLKTGELFF,TGTGCCAGCACCACCCAAGGAGGTTTGAAAACCGGGGAGCTGTTTTTT
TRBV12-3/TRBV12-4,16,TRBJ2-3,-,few,CASSSFMGDGTDTQYF,TGTGCCAGCAGCTCCTTCATGGGAGACGGCACAGATACGCAGTATTTT
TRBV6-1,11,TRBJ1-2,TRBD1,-,CACQGAGGYTF,TGTGCCTGCCAGGGGGCGGGGGGCTACACCTTC
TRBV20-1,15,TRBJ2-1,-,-,CSARVGVLAYNEQFF,TGCAGTGCTAGAGTTGGGGTGCTAGCTTACAATGAGCAGTTCTTC
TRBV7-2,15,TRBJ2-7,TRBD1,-,CASSRSGQSSYEQYF,TGTGCCAGCAGCCGCTCGGGACAGAGCTCCTACGAGCAGTACTTC
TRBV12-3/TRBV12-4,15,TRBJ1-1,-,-,CASSLGNLGPDEAFF,TGTGCCAGCAGTTTAGGAAACCTGGGTCCGGATGAAGCTTTCTTT
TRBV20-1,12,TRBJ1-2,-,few,CSARDGILGYTF,TGCAGTGCTAGAGACGGGATATTGGGCTACACCTTC
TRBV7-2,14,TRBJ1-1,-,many,CASSLSGQNTEAFF,TGTGCCAGCAGCTTATCGGGGCAGAACACTGAAGCTTTCTTT
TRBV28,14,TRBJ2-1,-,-,CASIGGGSYNEQFF,TGTGCCAGCATCGGAGGGGGCTCCTACAATGAGCAGTTCTTC
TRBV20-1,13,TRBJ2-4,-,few,CSAYYSAKNIQYF,TGCAGTGCCTACTACAGTGCCAAAAACATTCAGTACTTC
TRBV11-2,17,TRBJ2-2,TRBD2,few,CASSPTLPGGIPGELFF,TGTGCCAGCAGCCCCACCCTTCCGGGGGGGATTCCCGGGGAGCTGTTTTTT
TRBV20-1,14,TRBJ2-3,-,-,CSASLDLSTDTQYF,TGCAGTGCTAGTTTGGACTTGAGCACAGATACGCAGTATTTT
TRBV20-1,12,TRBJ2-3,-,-,CSARVGGDTQYF,TGCAGTGCTAGAGTTGGCGGTGATACGCAGTATTTT
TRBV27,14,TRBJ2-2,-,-,CASSFLSNTGELFF,TGTGCCAGCAGTTTCCTTTCGAACACCGGGGAGCTGTTTTTT
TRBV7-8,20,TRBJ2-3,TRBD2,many,CASSPTMTPGLAGGTDTQYF,TGTGCCAGCAGTCCAACCATGACCCCGGGACTAGCGGGGGGGACAGATACGCAGTATTTT
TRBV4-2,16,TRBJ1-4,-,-,CASSPGGPGFVVELFF,TGTGCCAGCAGCCCCGGGGGGCCTGGGTTTGTTGTTGAACTGTTTTTT
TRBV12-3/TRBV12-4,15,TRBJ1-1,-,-,CASSLVGGGSTEAFF,TGTGCCAGCAGTTTAGTTGGTGGCGGCTCCACTGAAGCTTTCTTT
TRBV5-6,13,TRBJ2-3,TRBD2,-,CASRSSGRDTQYF,TGTGCCAGCAGATCTAGCGGGAGAGATACGCAGTATTTT
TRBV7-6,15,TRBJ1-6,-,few,CASSLNSGKYSPLHF,TGTGCCAGCAGCTTAAATTCGGGGAAGTATTCACCCCTCCACTTT
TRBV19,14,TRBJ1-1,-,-,CASSIRLRAHEAFF,TGTGCCAGTAGTATAAGGCTTCGGGCCCATGAAGCTTTCTTT
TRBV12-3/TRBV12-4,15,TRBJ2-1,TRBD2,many,CASTYPGGSYNEQFF,TGTGCCAGCACTTATCCGGGAGGCTCCTACAATGAGCAGTTCTTC
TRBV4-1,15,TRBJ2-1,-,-,CASSQVDPSYNEQFF,TGCGCCAGCAGCCAAGTGGATCCCTCCTACAATGAGCAGTTCTTC
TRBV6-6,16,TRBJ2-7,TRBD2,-,CASRRPDSIGGYEQYF,TGTGCCAGCAGAAGGCCTGATAGCATCGGGGGGTACGAGCAGTACTTC
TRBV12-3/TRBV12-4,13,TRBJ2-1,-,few,CASSAASQNEQFF,TGTGCCAGCAGTGCAGCTTCTCAGAATGAGCAGTTCTTC
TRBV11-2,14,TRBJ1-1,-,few,CASSRTGRGTEAFF,TGTGCCAGCTCCAGGACTGGGAGGGGGACTGAAGCTTTCTTT
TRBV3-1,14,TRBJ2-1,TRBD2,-,CASSQRTSGGEQFF,TGTGCCAGCAGCCAAAGGACTAGCGGGGGAGAGCAGTTCTTC
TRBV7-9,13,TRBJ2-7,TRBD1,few,CASSPTGDYEQYF,TGTGCCAGCAGCCCGACAGGGGACTACGAGCAGTACTTC
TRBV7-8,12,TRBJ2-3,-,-,CASSSVGDTQYF,TGTGCCAGCAGCTCCGTGGGGGATACGCAGTATTTT
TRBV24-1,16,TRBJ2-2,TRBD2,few,CATSDPRTRNTGELFF,TGTGCCACCAGTGATCCACGGACTAGAAACACCGGGGAGCTGTTTTTT
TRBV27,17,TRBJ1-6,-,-,CASSKRTVSSYNSPLHF,TGTGCCAGCAGTAAAAGGACGGTCAGCTCCTATAATTCACCCCTCCACTTT
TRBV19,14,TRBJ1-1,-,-,CASISGGPDTEAFF,TGTGCCAGTATCTCGGGGGGCCCGGACACTGAAGCTTTCTTT
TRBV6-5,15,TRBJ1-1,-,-,CASSYGPGESTEAFF,TGTGCCAGCAGTTACGGACCAGGGGAGAGTACTGAAGCTTTCTTT
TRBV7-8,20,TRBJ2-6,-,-,CASSRGRPGGGLSGANVLTF,TGTGCCAGCAGCCGGGGGAGACCTGGGGGAGGACTCTCTGGGGCCAACGTCCTGACTTTC
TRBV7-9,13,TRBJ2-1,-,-,CASGSKGHNEQFF,TGTGCCAGCGGATCTAAAGGACACAATGAGCAGTTCTTC
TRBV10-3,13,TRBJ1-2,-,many,CAISNNPNYGYTF,TGTGCCATCAGTAATAACCCTAACTATGGCTACACCTTC